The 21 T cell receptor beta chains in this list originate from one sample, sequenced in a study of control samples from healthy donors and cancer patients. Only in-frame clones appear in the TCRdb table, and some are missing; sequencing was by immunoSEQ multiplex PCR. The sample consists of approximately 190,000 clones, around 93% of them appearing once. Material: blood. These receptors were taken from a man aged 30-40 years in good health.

The CDR3 nucleotides read TGTGCCACCAGCAGAGATCGCTCTAGCGGGGCCCACAATGAGCAGTTCTTC. Amino acid sequence: CATSRDRSSGAHNEQFF. The genes are TRBV15 and TRBJ2-1; 9 nucleotides agree with TRBD2. The CDR3 has 17 residues. The V segment lost 0 bases and the J segment 5 bases; nucleotides outside the gene matches: 8. CDR1 and CDR2 (germline): LNHNV, YYDKDF (reference sequence).

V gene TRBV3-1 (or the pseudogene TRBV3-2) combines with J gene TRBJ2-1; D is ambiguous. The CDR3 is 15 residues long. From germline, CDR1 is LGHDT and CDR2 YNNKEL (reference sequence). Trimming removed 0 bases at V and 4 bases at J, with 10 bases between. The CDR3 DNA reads TGTGCCAGCAGCCAAGAACTCGGATCGTACAATGAGCAGTTCTTC. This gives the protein CASSQELGSYNEQFF.

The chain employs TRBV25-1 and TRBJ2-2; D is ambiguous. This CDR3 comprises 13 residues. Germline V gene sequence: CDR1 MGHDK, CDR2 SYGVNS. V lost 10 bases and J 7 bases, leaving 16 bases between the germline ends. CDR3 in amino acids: CATNGPRYGELFF. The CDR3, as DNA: TGTGCCACCAACGGGCCGCGTTACGGGGAGCTGTTTTTT.

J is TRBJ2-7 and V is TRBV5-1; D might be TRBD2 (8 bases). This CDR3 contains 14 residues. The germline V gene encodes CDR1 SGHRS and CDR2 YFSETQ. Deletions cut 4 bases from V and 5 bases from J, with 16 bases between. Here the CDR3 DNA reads TGCGCCAGCAGCGCGGGGGGAGGGGGCGACGAGCAGTACTTC. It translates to CASSAGGGGDEQYF.

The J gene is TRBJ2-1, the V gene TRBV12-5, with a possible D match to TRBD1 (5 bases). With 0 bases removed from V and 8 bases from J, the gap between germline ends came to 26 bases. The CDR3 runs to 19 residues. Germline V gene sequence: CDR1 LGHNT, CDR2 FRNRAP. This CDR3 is CASGLVLSAFRGRPDEQFF. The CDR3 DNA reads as TGTGCTAGTGGTTTGGTACTCAGCGCCTTTAGGGGTCGTCCGGATGAGCAGTTCTTC.

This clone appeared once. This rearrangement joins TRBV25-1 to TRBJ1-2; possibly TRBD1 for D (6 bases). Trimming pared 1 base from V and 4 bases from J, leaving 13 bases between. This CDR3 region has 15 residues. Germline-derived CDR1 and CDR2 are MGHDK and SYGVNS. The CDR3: CASSESGTPFYGYTF. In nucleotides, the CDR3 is TGTGCCAGCAGTGAATCCGGGACACCCTTCTATGGCTACACCTTC.

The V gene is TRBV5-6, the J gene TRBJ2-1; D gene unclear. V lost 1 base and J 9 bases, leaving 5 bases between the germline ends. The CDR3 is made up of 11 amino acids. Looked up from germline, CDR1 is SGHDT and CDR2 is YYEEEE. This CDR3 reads CASSLYPEQFF. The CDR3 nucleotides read TGTGCCAGCAGCTTGTATCCTGAGCAGTTCTTC.

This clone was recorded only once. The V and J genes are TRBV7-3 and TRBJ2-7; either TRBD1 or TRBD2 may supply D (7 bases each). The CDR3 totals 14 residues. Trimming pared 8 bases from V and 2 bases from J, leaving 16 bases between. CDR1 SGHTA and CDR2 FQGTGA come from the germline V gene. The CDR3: CASSPQGGPYEQYF. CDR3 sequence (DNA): TGTGCCAGCTCTCCGCAGGGGGGGCCCTACGAGCAGTACTTC. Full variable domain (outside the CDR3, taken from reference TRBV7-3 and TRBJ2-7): GAGVSQTPSNKVTEKGKYVELRCDPISGHTALYWYRQSLGQGPEFLIYFQGTGAADDSGLPNDRFFAVRPEGSVSTLKIQRTERGDSAVYLCASSPQGGPYEQYFGPGTRLTVT.

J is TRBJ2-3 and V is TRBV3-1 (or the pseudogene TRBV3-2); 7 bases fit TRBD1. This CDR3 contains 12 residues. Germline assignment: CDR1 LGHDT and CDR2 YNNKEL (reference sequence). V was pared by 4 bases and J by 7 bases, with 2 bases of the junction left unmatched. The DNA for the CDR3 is TGTGCCAGCAGCCCGACAGGGAATACGCAGTATTTT. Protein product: CASSPTGNTQYF.

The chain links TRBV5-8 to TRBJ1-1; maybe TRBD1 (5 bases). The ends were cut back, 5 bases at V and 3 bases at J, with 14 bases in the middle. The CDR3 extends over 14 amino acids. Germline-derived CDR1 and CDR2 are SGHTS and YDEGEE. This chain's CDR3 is CASRREGMHTEAFF. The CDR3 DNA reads TGTGCCAGCAGGCGGGAGGGGATGCACACTGAAGCTTTCTTT.

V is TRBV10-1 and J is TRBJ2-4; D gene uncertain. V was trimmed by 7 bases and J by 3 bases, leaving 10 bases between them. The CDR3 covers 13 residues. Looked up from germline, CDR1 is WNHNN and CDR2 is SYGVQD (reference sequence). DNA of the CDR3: TGCGCCAGCACCCTCAAAGGCAAAAACATTCAGTACTTC. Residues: CASTLKGKNIQYF.

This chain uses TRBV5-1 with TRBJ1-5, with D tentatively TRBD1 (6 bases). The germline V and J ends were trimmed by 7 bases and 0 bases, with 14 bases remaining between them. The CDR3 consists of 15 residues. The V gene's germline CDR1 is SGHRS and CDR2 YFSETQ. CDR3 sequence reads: CASRDRTFSNQPQHF. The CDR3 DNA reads TGCGCCAGCCGCGACAGGACCTTTAGCAATCAGCCCCAGCATTTT.

Here the CDR3 reads CASSAQGTYEQYF. CDR3 nucleotides: TGTGCCAGCAGTGCTCAGGGGACATACGAGCAGTACTTC. The rearrangement links TRBV25-1 to TRBJ2-7; D may be TRBD1 (6 bases). Trimming removed 4 bases from V and 4 bases from J, with 11 bases in between. This CDR3 contains 13 residues. CDR1 is MGHDK, CDR2 SYGVNS, per germline.

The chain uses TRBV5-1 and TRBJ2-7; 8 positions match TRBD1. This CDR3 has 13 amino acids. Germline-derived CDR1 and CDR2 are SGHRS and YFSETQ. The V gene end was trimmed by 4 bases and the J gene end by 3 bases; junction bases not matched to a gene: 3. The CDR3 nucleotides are TGCGCCAGCAGCCAACAGGGGGGCTACGAGCAGTACTTC. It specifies CASSQQGGYEQYF.

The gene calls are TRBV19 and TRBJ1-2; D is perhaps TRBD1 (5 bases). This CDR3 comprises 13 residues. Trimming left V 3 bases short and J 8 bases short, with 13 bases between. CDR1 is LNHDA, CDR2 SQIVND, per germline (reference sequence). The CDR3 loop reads CASSMFGGGGYTF. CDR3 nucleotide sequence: TGTGCCAGTAGTATGTTTGGGGGTGGAGGCTACACCTTC.

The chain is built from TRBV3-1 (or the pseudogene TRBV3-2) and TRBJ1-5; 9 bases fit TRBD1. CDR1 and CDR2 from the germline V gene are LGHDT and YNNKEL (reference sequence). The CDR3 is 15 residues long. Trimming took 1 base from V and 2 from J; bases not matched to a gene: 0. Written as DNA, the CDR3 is TGTGCCAGCAGCCAAGGGACAGGGGGCAATCAGCCCCAGCATTTT. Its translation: CASSQGTGGNQPQHF.

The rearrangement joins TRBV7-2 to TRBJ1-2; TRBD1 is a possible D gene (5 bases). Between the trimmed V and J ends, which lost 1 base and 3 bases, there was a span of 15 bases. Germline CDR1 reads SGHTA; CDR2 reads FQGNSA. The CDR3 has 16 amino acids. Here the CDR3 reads CASSLDFRGGDYGYTF. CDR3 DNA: TGTGCCAGCAGCTTAGATTTTAGGGGAGGCGACTATGGCTACACCTTC.

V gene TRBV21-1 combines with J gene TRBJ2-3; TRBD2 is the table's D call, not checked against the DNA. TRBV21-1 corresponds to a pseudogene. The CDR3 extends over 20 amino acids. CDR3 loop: CASSKPRKGLAGGSTDTQYF. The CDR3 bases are TGTGCCAGCAGCAAACCCAGAAAGGGACTAGCGGGGGGGAGCACAGATACGCAGTATTTT.

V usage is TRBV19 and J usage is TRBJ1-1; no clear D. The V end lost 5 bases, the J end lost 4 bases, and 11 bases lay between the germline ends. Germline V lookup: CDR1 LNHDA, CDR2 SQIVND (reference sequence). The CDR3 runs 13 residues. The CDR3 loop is CASSAIIGTEAFF. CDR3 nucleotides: TGTGCCAGTAGTGCGATTATAGGCACTGAAGCTTTCTTT.

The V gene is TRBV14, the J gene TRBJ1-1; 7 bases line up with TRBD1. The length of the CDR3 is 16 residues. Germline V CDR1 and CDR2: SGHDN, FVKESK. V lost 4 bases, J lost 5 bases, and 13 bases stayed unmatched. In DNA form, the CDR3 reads TGTGCCAGCAGCCCCGAGGGGGCTGGTATGTGGACTGAAGCTTTCTTT. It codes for CASSPEGAGMWTEAFF.

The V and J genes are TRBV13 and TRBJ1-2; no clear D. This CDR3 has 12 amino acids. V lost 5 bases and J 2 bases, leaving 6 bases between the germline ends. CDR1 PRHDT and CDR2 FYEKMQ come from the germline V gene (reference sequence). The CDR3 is CASSDENYGYTF. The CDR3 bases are TGTGCCAGCAGCGACGAGAACTATGGCTACACCTTC.